The rows below give T cell receptor beta chains drawn from one sample of a study of blood T cell repertoires in COVID-19. Sequencing was performed with immunoSEQ multiplex PCR; in TCRdb, only in-frame clones are kept and a portion is missing. The top ten hold 8% to 13% of the sample, which has more than 300,000 clones, 80% to 90% seen once. Sequencing was performed on PBMCs or T cells enriched from blood (not recorded which). These receptor sequences come from a woman under 30 who had recovered from COVID-19. CDR3s include the opening cysteine and the closing phenylalanine or tryptophan. A D gene is named only where the DNA matches it firmly. Size tells how often a clone was seen (once, few, many) or the class of an expanded clone, and some rows leave it out.

j_call d_call clone_size v_call cdr3_aa cdr3_nt
TRBJ1-1 NA NA TRBV28 CASSYAHTGTTEAFF TGTGCCAGCAGTTACGCCCATACAGGGACGACTGAAGCTTTCTTT
TRBJ2-7 NA NA TRBV19 CASSIDLSAGSYEQYF TGTGCCAGTAGTATAGATCTATCCGCGGGCAGCTACGAGCAGTACTTC
TRBJ1-2 NA NA TRBV3-1/TRBV3-2 CASSQDGGWDGYTF TGTGCCAGCAGCCAAGACGGGGGTTGGGATGGCTACACCTTC
TRBJ1-1 NA NA TRBV27 CASSLLPPVEAFF TGTGCCAGCAGTTTACTTCCGCCAGTTGAAGCTTTCTTT
TRBJ1-4 TRBD1 few TRBV28 CASSLTIRDRDEKLFF TGTGCCAGCAGCCTAACAATCCGGGACAGGGATGAAAAACTGTTTTTT
TRBJ1-1 NA NA TRBV19 CASSVRGFTEAFF TGTGCCAGTAGTGTACGAGGGTTCACTGAAGCTTTCTTT
TRBJ1-1 NA NA TRBV19 CASSIGLGGPTEAFF TGTGCCAGTAGTATAGGATTAGGAGGACCCACTGAAGCTTTCTTT
TRBJ1-1 TRBD1 few TRBV5-1 CASSPTPDRGAFF TGCGCCAGCAGCCCTACACCCGACAGGGGAGCTTTCTTT
TRBJ2-5 NA NA TRBV4-2 CASSPGRGGMETQYF TGTGCCAGCAGCCCCGGTAGGGGAGGTATGGAGACCCAGTACTTC
TRBJ2-1 TRBD2 NA TRBV3-1/TRBV3-2 CASSPVAGGPNEQFF TGTGCCAGCAGCCCTGTAGCGGGAGGCCCCAATGAGCAGTTCTTC
TRBJ1-2 TRBD1 once TRBV6-5 CASRATGTGPYGYTF TGTGCCAGCAGGGCTACCGGGACAGGACCCTATGGCTACACCTTC
TRBJ2-1 TRBD2 NA TRBV6-5 CASRMGGDAYNEQFF TGTGCCAGCAGGATGGGGGGGGATGCCTACAATGAGCAGTTCTTC
TRBJ2-3 TRBD2 few TRBV19 CASPRETSGLHTQYF TGTGCCAGCCCGCGTGAGACTAGCGGGCTCCATACGCAGTATTTT
TRBJ2-1 NA NA TRBV14 CASSHHRTIYNEQFF TGTGCCAGCAGCCACCATAGGACTATCTACAATGAGCAGTTCTTC
TRBJ1-4 TRBD1 NA TRBV11-2 CASGSGGTGLEKLFF TGTGCCAGCGGATCCGGAGGGACAGGGCTCGAAAAACTGTTTTTT
TRBJ1-2 TRBD1 NA TRBV18 CASSPGQSGGYTF TGTGCCAGCTCACCGGGACAGTCGGGAGGCTACACCTTC
TRBJ1-1 TRBD1 NA TRBV19 CASSNRGENTEAFF TGTGCCAGTAGTAACAGGGGCGAGAACACTGAAGCTTTCTTT
TRBJ2-7 TRBD2 NA TRBV4-2 CASSLTLLSSGTYEQYF TGTGCCAGCAGCCTCACTCTGCTGAGTAGCGGGACCTACGAGCAGTACTTC
TRBJ2-5 TRBD1 NA TRBV9 CASSPGTVQETQYF TGTGCCAGCAGCCCAGGGACAGTTCAAGAGACCCAGTACTTC
TRBJ2-3 NA NA TRBV6-5 CASSYQGGFTDTQYF TGTGCCAGCAGTTACCAGGGGGGCTTCACAGATACGCAGTATTTT
TRBJ2-7 TRBD1 NA TRBV4-1 CASSRQGEGSYEQYF TGCGCCAGCAGCCGACAGGGGGAGGGCTCCTACGAGCAGTACTTC
TRBJ1-6 NA once TRBV30 CAWADSSYNSPLHF TGTGCCTGGGCAGACAGCTCCTATAATTCACCCCTCCACTTT
TRBJ1-4 TRBD1 NA TRBV7-2 CASSPQTGGREKLFF TGTGCCAGCAGCCCACAGACAGGGGGGCGCGAAAAACTGTTTTTT
TRBJ1-1 NA few TRBV19 CASRTGNTEAFF TGTGCCAGTAGAACGGGGAACACTGAAGCTTTCTTT
TRBJ1-1 NA once TRBV3-1/TRBV3-2 CASSQVYVGGNTEAFF TGTGCCAGCAGCCAAGTTTACGTAGGGGGAAACACTGAAGCTTTCTTT
TRBJ1-5 TRBD1 NA TRBV11-2 CASSLDRDQPQHF TGTGCCAGCAGCTTGGACAGGGATCAGCCCCAGCATTTT
TRBJ1-2 TRBD1 NA TRBV5-4 CAIGQGGVYGYTF TGTGCCATTGGCCAGGGGGGCGTCTATGGCTACACCTTC
TRBJ1-2 NA NA TRBV2 CASTFGAFYGYTF TGTGCCAGCACTTTCGGAGCATTCTATGGCTACACCTTC
TRBJ1-2 TRBD1 NA TRBV19 CASSPTGTYGYTF TGTGCCAGTAGTCCGACAGGGACCTATGGCTACACCTTC
TRBJ1-6 NA NA TRBV4-1 CASSQVSRDSYNSPLHF TGCGCCAGCAGCCAAGTTTCGAGGGATTCCTATAATTCACCCCTCCACTTT
TRBJ2-7 TRBD1 NA TRBV29-1 CSVGQGLRSYEQYF TGCAGCGTGGGACAGGGGCTACGTTCCTACGAGCAGTACTTC
TRBJ2-5 NA NA TRBV24-1 CATSDPRGRETQYF TGTGCCACCAGTGATCCTCGGGGAAGAGAGACCCAGTACTTC
TRBJ1-2 TRBD1 once TRBV7-2 CASSLLGQGYGYTF TGTGCCAGCAGTCTTTTAGGACAGGGGTATGGCTACACCTTC
TRBJ1-1 TRBD1 NA TRBV15 CATSGTGVTEAFF TGTGCCACCAGCGGGACAGGGGTGACTGAAGCTTTCTTT
TRBJ2-7 TRBD1 NA TRBV9 CASSPRATGVGEQYF TGTGCCAGCAGCCCCCGAGCGACAGGGGTCGGCGAGCAGTACTTC
TRBJ1-1 TRBD1 NA TRBV29-1 CSVGQAMNTEAFF TGCAGCGTAGGACAGGCAATGAACACTGAAGCTTTCTTT
TRBJ2-7 TRBD2 NA TRBV5-4 CASSPGTSGTYEQYF TGTGCCAGCAGCCCAGGGACTAGCGGCACCTACGAGCAGTACTTC
TRBJ2-1 TRBD2 once TRBV5-1 CASSLVAGGAQEQFF TGCGCCAGCAGCTTGGTAGCGGGGGGGGCCCAAGAGCAGTTCTTC
TRBJ1-3 TRBD1 NA TRBV18 CASSLSPTGENGNTIYF TGTGCCAGCTCACTCTCGCCTACAGGGGAGAATGGAAACACCATATATTTT
TRBJ2-1 TRBD2 NA TRBV3-1/TRBV3-2 CASSQASGGANEQFF TGTGCCAGCAGCCAAGCTAGCGGGGGGGCCAATGAGCAGTTCTTC
TRBJ2-5 NA NA TRBV27 CASRRQTQYF TGTGCCAGCAGGAGGCAGACCCAGTACTTC
TRBJ2-3 TRBD1 NA TRBV4-2 CASSFPTGGRTDTQYF TGTGCCAGCAGCTTTCCGACAGGGGGGCGCACAGATACGCAGTATTTT
TRBJ1-2 NA NA TRBV24-1 CATSDPTRAISSPHNYGYTF TGTGCCACCAGTGATCCGACCAGGGCTATCTCCTCACCTCATAACTATGGCTACACCTTC